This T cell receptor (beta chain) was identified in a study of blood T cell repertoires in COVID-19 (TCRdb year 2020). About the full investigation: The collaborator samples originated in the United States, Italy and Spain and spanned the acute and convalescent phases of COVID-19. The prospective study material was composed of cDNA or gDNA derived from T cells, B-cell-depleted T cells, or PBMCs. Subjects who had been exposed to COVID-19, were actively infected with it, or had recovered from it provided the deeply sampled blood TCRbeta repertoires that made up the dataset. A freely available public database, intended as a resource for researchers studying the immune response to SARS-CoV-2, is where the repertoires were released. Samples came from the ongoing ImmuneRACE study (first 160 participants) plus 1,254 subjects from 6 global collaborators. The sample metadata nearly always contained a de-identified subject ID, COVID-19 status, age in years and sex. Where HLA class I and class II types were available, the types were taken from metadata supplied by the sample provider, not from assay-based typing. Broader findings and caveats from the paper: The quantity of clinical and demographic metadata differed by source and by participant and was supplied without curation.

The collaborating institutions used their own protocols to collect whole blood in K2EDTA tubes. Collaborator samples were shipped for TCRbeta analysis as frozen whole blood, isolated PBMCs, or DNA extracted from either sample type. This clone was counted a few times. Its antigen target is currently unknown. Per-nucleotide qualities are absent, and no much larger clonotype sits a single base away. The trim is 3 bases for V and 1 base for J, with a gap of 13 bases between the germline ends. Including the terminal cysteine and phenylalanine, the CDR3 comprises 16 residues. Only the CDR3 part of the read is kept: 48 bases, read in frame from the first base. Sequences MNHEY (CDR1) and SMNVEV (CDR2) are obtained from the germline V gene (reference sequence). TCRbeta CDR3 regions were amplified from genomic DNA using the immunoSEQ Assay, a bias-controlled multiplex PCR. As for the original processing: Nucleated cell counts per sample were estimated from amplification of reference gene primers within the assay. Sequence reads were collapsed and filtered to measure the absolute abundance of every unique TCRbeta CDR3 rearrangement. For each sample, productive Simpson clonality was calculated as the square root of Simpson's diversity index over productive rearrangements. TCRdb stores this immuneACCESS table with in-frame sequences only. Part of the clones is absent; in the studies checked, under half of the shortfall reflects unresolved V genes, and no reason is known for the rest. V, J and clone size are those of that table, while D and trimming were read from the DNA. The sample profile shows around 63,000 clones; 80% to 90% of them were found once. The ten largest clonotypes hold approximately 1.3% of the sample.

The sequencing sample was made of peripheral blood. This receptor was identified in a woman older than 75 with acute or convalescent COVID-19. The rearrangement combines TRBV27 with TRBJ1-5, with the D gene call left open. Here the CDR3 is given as CASSFQAFRSNQPQHF. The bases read TGTGCCAGCAGTTTTCAAGCGTTCAGAAGCAATCAGCCCCAGCATTTT.